The next 9 T cell receptor beta chains were all read from a single sample in a study of cytomegalovirus exposure and HLA in healthy donors. Primers: 60 Vbeta forward and 13 Jbeta reverse. Sequencing was performed with immunoSEQ multiplex PCR; in TCRdb, only in-frame clones are kept and a portion is missing. Here the sample table reports about 77,000 clones. Sequencing input: PBMCs. The receptors were sampled from a man aged 50 to 59 in good health and CMV-seropositive.

The V gene is TRBV5-1, the J gene TRBJ2-7, with a possible D match to TRBD2 (5 bases). Germline V lookup: CDR1 SGHRS, CDR2 YFSETQ. V lost 2 bases to trimming and J lost 7 bases, with 19 bases between them. This CDR3 region has 15 residues. CDR3 sequence (DNA): TGCGCCAGCAGCTTATTCGGGGAAGGTTCCGGGGAGCAGTACTTC. Translated: CASSLFGEGSGEQYF.

The V call is TRBV6-5, the J call TRBJ1-5; D remains ambiguous. This CDR3 is built from 13 residues. Trimming shortened V by 11 bases and J by 1 base, and 12 bases separated the two germline ends. Germline-derived CDR1 and CDR2 are MNHEY and SVGAGI. The CDR3 spells CAVGLSSNQPQHF. CDR3 DNA: TGTGCCGTCGGGTTGAGCAGCAATCAGCCCCAGCATTTT.

The chain couples TRBV5-1 to TRBJ1-6; 9 bases fit TRBD1. The CDR3 spans 14 residues. The germline V gene has CDR1 SGHRS and CDR2 YFSETQ. Germline trimming cut 6 bases from V and 6 bases from J; bases unmatched to any gene: 4. The CDR3 DNA follows: TGCGCCAGCACCCCGACAGGGGGTAATTCACCCCTCCACTTT. It is translated as CASTPTGGNSPLHF. Full variable domain (outside the CDR3, taken from reference TRBV5-1 and TRBJ1-6): KAGVTQTPRYLIKTRGQQVTLSCSPISGHRSVSWYQQTPGQGLQFLFEYFSETQRNKGNFPGRFSGRQFSNSRSEMNVSTLELGDSALYLCASTPTGGNSPLHFGNGTRLTVT.

V gene TRBV11-2 combines with J gene TRBJ1-2; 8 nucleotides align to TRBD1. Germline V gives CDR1 SGHAT, CDR2 FQNNGV. J gave up 4 bases and V 4 bases, and 8 bases lay outside the gene matches. The CDR3 loop spans 15 amino acids. This CDR3 is CASSSNRDRPYGYTF. The DNA of the CDR3 is TGTGCCAGCAGCTCCAACCGGGACAGGCCCTATGGCTACACCTTC. Complete variable domain (other parts from reference TRBV11-2 and TRBJ1-2): EAGVAQSPRYKIIEKRQSVAFWCNPISGHATLYWYQQILGQGPKLLIQFQNNGVVDDSQLPKDRFSAERLKGVDSTLKIQPAKLEDSAVYLCASSSNRDRPYGYTFGSGTRLTVV.

The genes are TRBV27 and TRBJ1-6; possible D gene TRBD1, 6 bases. Trimming left V 3 bases short and J 7 bases short, with 13 bases between. The CDR3 loop spans 15 amino acids. Germline CDR1 and CDR2: MNHEY and SMNVEV (reference sequence). CDR3 DNA: TGTGCCAGCAGTTTCCAAAGGACAGTCAATTCACCCCTCCACTTT. Amino acids: CASSFQRTVNSPLHF.

The J gene is TRBJ2-7, the V gene TRBV6-5; D is ambiguous. V shed 6 bases and J shed 1 base, with 10 bases lying between them. Germline V gene data show CDR1 as MNHEY and CDR2 as SVGAGI. The CDR3 runs 13 residues. CDR3 DNA sequence: TGTGCCAGCAGCTCGACTGGGTCCTACGAGCAGTACTTC. Its translation is CASSSTGSYEQYF.

V gene TRBV19 combines with J gene TRBJ2-2; 7 bases line up with TRBD2. CDR1 is LNHDA, CDR2 SQIVND, per germline (reference sequence). After removal of 3 bases from V and 7 bases from J, the junction contained 2 bases not matched to a gene. CDR3 length equals 13 residues. CDR3 loop: CASSIGGIGELFF. CDR3 sequence (DNA): TGTGCCAGTAGTATCGGGGGGATCGGGGAGCTGTTTTTT. Variable domain in full (rest from reference TRBV19 and TRBJ2-2): DGGITQSPKYLFRKEGQNVTLSCEQNLNHDAMYWYRQDPGQGLRLIYYSQIVNDFQKGDIAEGYSVSREKKESFPLTVTSAQKNPTAFYLCASSIGGIGELFFGEGSRLTVL.

V and J are TRBV19 and TRBJ1-3; 10 bases are a match to TRBD1. Losses at the gene ends were 9 bases for V and 7 bases for J; bases not matched to a gene: 3. Germline V gene data show CDR1 as LNHDA and CDR2 as SQIVND (reference sequence). The CDR3 runs 12 residues. DNA of the CDR3: TGTGCCAGCGGACAGGGGGAGAACACCATATATTTT. Translation gives CASGQGENTIYF.

The chain links TRBV30 to TRBJ2-1, with D perhaps TRBD2 (6 bases). Trimming stripped 3 bases from V and 9 bases from J, with 6 bases between. There are 10 residues in the CDR3. CDR1 and CDR2 from the germline V gene are GTSNPN and SVGIG (reference sequence). The CDR3 loop is CAWRAGEQFF. CDR3 DNA sequence: TGTGCCTGGAGAGCGGGTGAGCAGTTCTTC. Filled out from reference TRBV30 and TRBJ2-1, the complete variable domain reads SQTIHQWPATLVQPVGSPLSLECTVEGTSNPNLYWYRQAAGRGLQLLFYSVGIGQISSEVPQNLSASRPQDRQFILSSKKLLLSDSGFYLCAWRAGEQFFGPGTRLTVL.